This T cell receptor (beta chain) was obtained from a study of shared clonotypes between healthy human individuals. The naive CD8 fraction comprised CD45RO-negative cells positively selected for CCR7 and excluded terminally differentiated effector memory CD45RA+ cells. Healthy and HIV-negative, the adult donors had no recent acute infections or vaccinations. The germline V gene has CDR1 SQVTM and CDR2 ANQGSEA. V was cut by 4 bases and J by 2 bases, with 5 bases left in between. This CDR3 has 12 amino acids. Sequenced by immunoSEQ multiplex PCR; TCRdb stores in-frame clones only, minus some. The sample has around 2.1 million clones, roughly 91% seen once; the top ten hold around 1.7%. This clone was seen only a few times. The identical CDR3 is also encoded by other nucleotide sequences in the sample.

The chain joins TRBV29-1 to TRBJ2-2; no reliable D call. The clonotype originates from a man in his late teens or twenties in good health. Some clones in this sample may be carry-over from other donors' samples. The sample taken for sequencing was naive CD8+ T cells from PBMCs. CDR3: CSVVDNTGELFF. CDR3 DNA sequence: TGCAGCGTTGTAGACAACACCGGGGAGCTGTTTTTT.